These 29 T cell receptor beta chains came from one sample sequenced in a study of T cells in Graves' hyperthyroidism and ophthalmopathy (dated by TCRdb to between 2018 and 2021). Libraries were built with multiplex PCR. Sequencing used an Illumina HiSeq 2000. The TCR beta CDR3 regions were amplified from RNA transcripts. The first round of RT-PCR for the TCR CDR3 was performed with the HTBI primer set and the Qiagen OneStep RT-PCR kit. TCRdb handled the public reads itself, with Q25 trimming in fastp and clone calling in MiXCR, and kept productive beta chains. Every CDR3 protein is listed once, alongside the most common genes and DNA of its rows. The sample table holds some 720,000 distinct CDR3 sequences, of which about 16% were seen once. The biggest ten clones account for over 7.5% of the sample. Sample: blood. These receptors all stem from a man aged 18 to 30 with Graves' hyperthyroidism.

This clonotype was recorded many times. The chain recombines TRBV28 with TRBJ2-5; the D is unclear. V shed 2 bases and J shed 1 base, with 11 bases lying between them. Germline V gene lookup returns CDR1 MDHEN and CDR2 SYDVKM. The CDR3 loop spans 15 amino acids. CDR3 amino acids: CASSLRSYAQETQYF. The CDR3 DNA sequence: TGTGCCAGCAGTTTACGGAGTTATGCCCAAGAGACCCAGTACTTC.

The V gene is TRBV19, the J gene TRBJ2-7; tentatively, D is TRBD2 (6 bases). Germline assignment: CDR1 LNHDA and CDR2 SQIVND (reference sequence). The CDR3 is 15 amino acids. V lost 5 bases to trimming and J lost 5 bases, with 19 bases between them. CDR3 DNA: TGTGCCAGTAGTCTGGGGCCGCCAGGAGGGGACGAGCAGTACTTC. It yields the protein CASSLGPPGGDEQYF.

The chain joins TRBV28 to TRBJ2-1; 11 positions agree with TRBD2. The junction had 7 bases not matched to a gene; V was cut back by 5 bases and J by 1 base. The CDR3 is made up of 17 amino acids. Germline lookup yields CDR1 MDHEN and CDR2 SYDVKM. The DNA of the CDR3 is TGTGCCAGCAGTGACCATAGCGGGAGGGGTTCCTACAATGAGCAGTTCTTC. Amino acid sequence: CASSDHSGRGSYNEQFF. Full variable domain (remainder filled in from reference TRBV28 and TRBJ2-1): DVKVTQSSRYLVKRTGEKVFLECVQDMDHENMFWYRQDPGLGLRLIYFSYDVKMKEKGDIPEGYSVSREKKERFSLILESASTNQTSMYLCASSDHSGRGSYNEQFFGPGTRLTVL.

In this sample, this clonotype turned up many times. J is TRBJ1-1 and V is TRBV5-1, with 7 bases aligning to TRBD1. CDR3 length: 16 residues. V was pared by 7 bases and J by 2 bases, with 14 bases of the junction left unmatched. Germline V gene lookup returns CDR1 SGHRS and CDR2 YFSETQ. This CDR3 is CASLPGQYPRNTEAFF. CDR3 bases: TGCGCCAGCCTGCCGGGACAGTACCCACGAAACACTGAAGCTTTCTTT.

This clonotype was picked up a small number of times. The chain links TRBV10-3 to TRBJ2-7; D uncertain. The germline CDR1 and CDR2 sequences are ENHRY and SYGVKD. Trimming left V 3 bases short and J 2 bases short, with 8 bases between. This CDR3 is 13 amino acids long. CDR3 sequence reads: CAISEGKAYEQYF. DNA of the CDR3: TGTGCCATCAGTGAAGGGAAAGCCTACGAGCAGTACTTC.

This clonotype was detected a few times. The junction departs from germline at one end; a sequencing error may be responsible. The rearrangement joins TRBV7-2 to TRBJ2-1; 9 bases match TRBD2. The CDR3 length is 13 residues. The germline gives CDR1 SGHTA, CDR2 FQGNSA. This CDR3 reads CASSLSTYSGRLF. CDR3 coding DNA: TGTGCCAGCAGCTTATCTACCTATAGCGGGAGACTCTTC.

Written as DNA, the CDR3 is TGTGCCACCAGTGACCAAGGGGGGGGGCTCTACAATGAGCAGTTCTTC. This translates into CATSDQGGGLYNEQFF. This chain connects TRBV24-1 to TRBJ2-1; TRBD2 is a possible D gene (7 bases). Trimming left V 4 bases short and J 3 bases short, with 15 bases between. Germline lookup yields CDR1 KGHDR and CDR2 SFDVKD. CDR3 length equals 16 residues.

As to this clonotype: A read error is possible here, since a much larger clone lies one base away. Likely a read error: the CDR3 ends without its conserved phenylalanine or tryptophan. The rearrangement uses TRBV2 and TRBJ2-2; weak D call: TRBD2 (5 bases). The V and J ends lost 7 bases and 1 base respectively, with 10 bases between them. The CDR3 sequence is 14 residues long. Germline V gives CDR1 SNHLY, CDR2 FYNNEI. The DNA of the CDR3 is TGTGCCAGCATGGAGGACGAGAACACCGGGGAGCTGTTTTCT. Its protein product is CASMEDENTGELFS.

This clonotype occurred a few times. This chain uses TRBV12-3 or TRBV12-4 with TRBJ2-2; D not resolved. The V gene lost 2 bases and the J gene lost 2 bases, with 9 bases spanning the gap. The CDR3 contains 15 residues. The CDR3, as DNA: TGTGCCAGCAGTTTAATCCGGGTTAACACCGGGGAGCTGTTTTTT. Translated: CASSLIRVNTGELFF.

This clonotype was recorded at least ten times. The chain carries TRBV6-5 and TRBJ2-1; the D is unclear. Germline assignment: CDR1 MNHEY and CDR2 SVGAGI. V lost 0 bases to trimming and J lost 2 bases, with 5 bases between them. CDR3 length: 14 amino acids. CDR3 residues: CASSYSKAYNEQFF. CDR3 bases: TGTGCCAGCAGTTACTCTAAGGCCTACAATGAGCAGTTCTTC.

This clonotype has a handful of counts. This sequence joins TRBV11-2 and TRBJ2-1, with D tentatively TRBD2 (6 bases). The germline V and J ends were trimmed by 7 bases and 0 bases, with 19 bases remaining between them. Per germline, CDR1 SGHAT and CDR2 FQNNGV. This CDR3 region has 17 residues. For the CDR3, the DNA is TGTGCCAGCACCCATCCTAGCGCCGGGAGCTCCTACAATGAGCAGTTCTTC. Translating it yields CASTHPSAGSSYNEQFF.

In regard to this clonotype: One end of the junction fails to match germline, which may point to a read error. The chain couples TRBV28 to TRBJ2-1, with D unclear. This CDR3 spans 19 amino acids. CDR1 is MDHEN, CDR2 SYDVKM, per germline. CDR3 sequence (DNA): TGTGCCGGCAGTTTTACGTCGGCGGCTGTTAAGGGCTCCTACAATGAGCAGTTCTTC. Its translation is CAGSFTSAAVKGSYNEQFF.

This clonotype was seen only a few times. The rearrangement uses TRBV20-1 and TRBJ2-3; D unresolved. Germline-derived CDR1 and CDR2 are DFQATT and SNEGSKA (reference sequence). Trimming pared 6 bases from V and 4 bases from J, leaving 8 bases between. The CDR3 runs to 11 residues. In DNA form, the CDR3 reads TGCAGTGCCCGGCAAGCAGATACGCAGTATTTT. Translating gives CSARQADTQYF.

This clonotype occurred once. This chain links TRBV7-9 with TRBJ2-5; D uncertain. This CDR3 has 13 residues. CDR1 is SEHNR and CDR2 is FQNEAQ in the germline V gene (reference sequence). Trimming stripped 5 bases from V and 2 bases from J, with 9 bases between. In DNA form, the CDR3 reads TGTGCCAGCAGCGTACAGAAACAAGAGACCCAGTACTTC. Translated: CASSVQKQETQYF.

This rearrangement joins TRBV5-8 to TRBJ2-7; tentatively, D is TRBD2 (6 bases). Germline CDR1 is SGHTS and CDR2 is YDEGEE. CDR3 length equals 14 residues. The ends were cut back, 3 bases at V and 2 bases at J, with 12 bases in the middle. As DNA, the CDR3 is TGTGCCAGCAGCTCCTCGCGGGAAACCTACGAGCAGTACTTC. Translation gives CASSSSRETYEQYF.

This clonotype was picked up a small number of times. This sequence joins TRBV5-6 and TRBJ1-4; no definite D call. The germline V and J ends were trimmed by 2 bases and 6 bases, with 11 bases remaining between them. Looked up from germline, CDR1 is SGHDT and CDR2 is YYEEEE. This CDR3 has 14 amino acids. Here the CDR3 reads CASSFAPKDEKLFF. In DNA, the CDR3 is TGTGCCAGCAGCTTTGCGCCTAAAGATGAAAAACTGTTTTTT.

This clonotype was detected ten times or more. The chain couples TRBV3-1 to TRBJ2-7; 9 bases are shared with TRBD2. Germline CDR1 is LGHDT and CDR2 is YNNKEL (reference sequence). The CDR3 runs to 15 residues. J was trimmed by 6 bases and V by 4 bases; bases with no gene match: 10. The DNA of the CDR3 is TGTGCCAGCAGCCCGGGCGGGAGGGCCAGCGGCGAGCAGTACTTC. Protein product: CASSPGGRASGEQYF.

This clonotype was picked up many times. The chain links TRBV12-3 or TRBV12-4 to TRBJ2-1; D perhaps matches TRBD2 (5 bases). CDR3 length: 15 residues. The ends were cut back, 3 bases at V and 6 bases at J, with 15 bases in the middle. CDR3 residues: CASSLEDPRGNEQFF. Written as DNA, the CDR3 is TGTGCCAGCAGTTTGGAGGACCCACGCGGCAATGAGCAGTTCTTC.

This clonotype was observed at least ten times. The chain couples TRBV11-2 to TRBJ2-5; 8 bases fit TRBD2. The CDR3 spans 14 residues. In germline, CDR1 is SGHAT, CDR2 FQNNGV. V trimming: 1 base; J trimming: 7 bases; junction bases outside the gene matches: 5. CDR3 in amino acids: CASSLVGLARTQYF. CDR3 DNA: TGTGCCAGCAGCTTAGTAGGACTAGCACGGACCCAGTACTTC.

Many counts were recorded for this clonotype. The gene calls are TRBV30 and TRBJ2-1; 9 nucleotides match TRBD2. The length of the CDR3 is 15 residues. Looked up from germline, CDR1 is GTSNPN and CDR2 is SVGIG (reference sequence). V was clipped by 3 bases and J by 6 bases; unmatched bases: 9. As DNA, the CDR3 is TGTGCCTGGAGCCGGTCAGCGGGAGGCTTCAATGAGCAGTTCTTC. This translates into CAWSRSAGGFNEQFF.

This clonotype was seen a handful of times. This chain uses TRBV7-9 with TRBJ2-1; TRBD2 aligns across 9 bases. V was pared by 5 bases and J by 4 bases, with 9 bases of the junction left unmatched. The CDR3 extends over 16 amino acids. Germline V gene sequence: CDR1 SEHNR, CDR2 FQNEAQ (reference sequence). CDR3 amino acids: CASSPSPTSGYNEQFF. The DNA for the CDR3 is TGTGCCAGCAGCCCCTCTCCGACTAGCGGATACAATGAGCAGTTCTTC.

This clonotype was seen more than once but under ten times. The chain combines TRBV29-1 with TRBJ2-1; TRBD2 matches at 9 bases. The CDR3 is made up of 14 amino acids. Germline assignment: CDR1 SQVTM and CDR2 ANQGSEA. Trimming removed 6 bases from V and 6 bases from J; junction bases left unmatched: 9. The chain's CDR3 is CSVAWREGLNEQFF. In DNA form, the CDR3 reads TGCAGCGTGGCATGGCGGGAGGGCCTCAATGAGCAGTTCTTC.

This clonotype was observed at least ten times. The chain is built from TRBV10-2 and TRBJ2-6; TRBD1 matches at 11 bases. In germline, CDR1 is WSHSY, CDR2 SAAADI. The junction had 4 bases not matched to a gene; V was cut back by 6 bases and J by 0 bases. The CDR3 loop spans 17 amino acids. In DNA, the CDR3 is TGCGCCAGCAGACCGGGACAGGGGGGCTCTGGGGCCAACGTCCTGACTTTC. Its translation is CASRPGQGGSGANVLTF.

The V call is TRBV24-1, the J call TRBJ2-7, with D hard to call. Trimming stripped 4 bases from V and 9 bases from J, with 15 bases between. Germline assignment: CDR1 KGHDR and CDR2 SFDVKD. The CDR3 spans 13 residues. The CDR3 sequence is CATSERTQGRQYF. The CDR3 coding sequence is TGTGCCACCAGTGAACGGACGCAAGGGCGGCAGTACTTC.

The sample holds many counts of this clonotype. This chain uses TRBV7-7 with TRBJ2-7, with 10 bases that match TRBD2. The CDR3 has 14 amino acids. The germline V gene encodes CDR1 SSHAT and CDR2 FNYEAQ (reference sequence). V lost 4 bases and J lost 7; bases outside the gene matches: 7. The CDR3, as DNA: TGTGCCAGCAGCTCCAGTATAGCGGGAGGAGAGCAGTACTTC. It specifies CASSSSIAGGEQYF.

The V and J genes are TRBV11-3 and TRBJ2-1; D is undetermined. The V gene's germline CDR1 is SGHNT and CDR2 YENEEA. Trimming removed 2 bases from V and 6 bases from J, with 5 bases in between. The CDR3 has 12 amino acids. CDR3 in DNA: TGTGCCAGCAGCTTAAACCTCAATGAGCAGTTCTTC. It codes for CASSLNLNEQFF.

V usage is TRBV6-1 and J usage is TRBJ2-7; 7 nucleotides match TRBD1. The CDR3 is 13 residues long. J was trimmed by 6 bases and V by 8 bases; bases with no gene match: 10. Germline CDR1 reads MNHNS; CDR2 reads SASEGT. The DNA of the CDR3 is TGTGCCAGCGTAATGCAGGGGGTGAGCGAGCAGTACTTC. Its translation is CASVMQGVSEQYF.

This clonotype has just a few counts. This rearrangement joins TRBV6-1 to TRBJ2-1; D gene uncertain. V lost 4 bases and J 14 bases, leaving 12 bases between the germline ends. The CDR3 extends over 11 amino acids. Germline CDR1 MNHNS, CDR2 SASEGT. Written as DNA, the CDR3 is TGTGCCAGCAGTGTCCTCTACCTGAAGTTCTTC. Amino acid sequence: CASSVLYLKFF.

A few counts support this clonotype. With a much larger clone just one base away, this may be a read error. V usage is TRBV11-3 and J usage is TRBJ2-7; weak D call: TRBD1 (5 bases). The CDR3 runs to 13 residues. Germline values: CDR1 SGHNT, CDR2 YENEEA. In nucleotides, the CDR3 is TGTGCCAGCAGCCCCCGGTGGGGCTACGAGCAGCACTTC. Translation gives CASSPRWGYEQHF.